This TCR beta chain was captured by sequencing in a study of blood T cell repertoires in COVID-19. Study-level information: The samples span acute and convalescent COVID-19 from the United States, Italy and Spain. Sources were T cells, B-cell-depleted T cells, or PBMCs; the material itself was cDNA or gDNA.

The CDR3 consists of 16 residues. V lost 3 bases and J lost 5, with 21 bases in between. Per germline, CDR1 SGHNT and CDR2 YYREEE (reference sequence). In the original workflow: From reference gene primer amplification, estimates of nucleated cell counts were derived. Assay used: immunoSEQ multiplex PCR; TCRdb lists only in-frame clones, some missing. The V and J calls and the clone size are those of that table, but D and trimming were determined from the DNA. The table lists about 19,000 clones, 88% of them singletons. The clonotype was recovered from a human donor in a cohort sampled during active COVID-19. The sequencing sample was made of peripheral blood. The chain is built from TRBV5-4 and TRBJ2-7; D is possibly TRBD2 (6 bases). The CDR3 here is CASSSPWGGKDDEQYF. CDR3 bases: TGTGCCAGCAGCTCCCCGTGGGGAGGTAAGGACGACGAGCAGTACTTC.